This is a list of T cell receptor beta chains from one sample in a study of post-analysis software for immune sequencing data. TCRdb reprocessed the PCR reads via MiXCR and lists one record per CDR3 protein. Of about 820,000 distinct CDR3 sequences listed, around 53% are singletons. The sample comprised blood. The receptors here all came from a girl between 5 and 17 years old with multiple sclerosis. The CDR3 runs from the conserved cysteine through the conserved F or W. D genes are given only for firm matches. A clone size is listed for some rows: how often the clone was seen (once, few, many), or a class if it is expanded.

clone_size: -; j_call: TRBJ2-7; v_call: TRBV20-1; d_call: TRBD1; cdr3_aa: CSAPTGPYEQYF; cdr3_nt: TGCAGTGCGCCGACAGGGCCCTACGAGCAGTACTTC
clone_size: -; j_call: TRBJ2-7; v_call: TRBV10-3; d_call: TRBD1; cdr3_aa: CAISDRQGAASKQVYEQYF; cdr3_nt: TGTGCCATCAGTGACAGACAGGGGGCCGCTAGCAAACAGGTCTACGAGCAGTACTTC
clone_size: once; j_call: TRBJ2-7; v_call: TRBV6-6; d_call: -; cdr3_aa: CASSARAVSYEQYF; cdr3_nt: TGTGCCAGCAGTGCAAGAGCGGTCTCCTACGAGCAGTACTTC
clone_size: few; j_call: TRBJ1-2; v_call: TRBV7-3; d_call: TRBD1; cdr3_aa: CASSQDRGHYGYTF; cdr3_nt: TGTGCCAGCAGCCAGGACAGGGGTCACTATGGCTACACCTTC
clone_size: -; j_call: TRBJ2-7; v_call: TRBV6-1; d_call: TRBD1; cdr3_aa: CASSDVLGTGINEQYF; cdr3_nt: TGTGCCAGCAGTGACGTCTTAGGGACAGGGATCAACGAGCAGTACTTC
clone_size: -; j_call: TRBJ2-6; v_call: TRBV4-2; d_call: TRBD2; cdr3_aa: CASSSGLAGGLAGANVLTF; cdr3_nt: TGTGCCAGCAGCTCCGGACTAGCGGGAGGGCTCGCTGGGGCCAACGTCCTGACTTTC
clone_size: -; j_call: TRBJ2-1; v_call: TRBV5-1; d_call: TRBD2; cdr3_aa: CASSLDYGRFNEQFF; cdr3_nt: TGCGCCAGCAGCTTGGACTACGGGAGGTTCAATGAGCAGTTCTTC
clone_size: many; j_call: TRBJ2-3; v_call: TRBV29-1; d_call: -; cdr3_aa: CSVGPGTDTQYF; cdr3_nt: TGCAGCGTTGGCCCAGGAACAGATACGCAGTATTTT
clone_size: few; j_call: TRBJ2-1; v_call: TRBV24-1; d_call: -; cdr3_aa: CATSGSPYNEQFF; cdr3_nt: TGTGCCACCAGCGGGAGCCCCTACAATGAGCAGTTCTTC
clone_size: -; j_call: TRBJ2-3; v_call: TRBV18; d_call: -; cdr3_aa: CASPPGALTDTQYF; cdr3_nt: TGTGCCAGCCCTCCGGGGGCGTTGACAGATACGCAGTATTTT